One sample yielded the 29 T cell receptor beta chains listed below, sequenced in a study of blood T cell repertoires in COVID-19. Assay: immunoSEQ multiplex PCR; the TCRdb copy retains only in-frame clones and omits some. The profile shows roughly 80,000 clones, roughly 80% of them singletons. The sequencing input was peripheral blood. The receptors shown here come from a man aged 80 or over with acute or convalescent COVID-19.

The chain recombines TRBV5-1 with TRBJ2-2; perhaps TRBD1 as D (6 bases). Between the trimmed V and J ends, which lost 6 bases and 1 base, there was a span of 10 bases. In germline, CDR1 is SGHRS, CDR2 YFSETQ. This CDR3 is 14 amino acids long. The CDR3 region has the DNA TGCGCCAGCACCGGGACAATGAACACCGGGGAGCTGTTTTTT. Amino acid sequence: CASTGTMNTGELFF.

The gene calls are TRBV18 and TRBJ1-2, with D unclear. The CDR3 has 15 amino acids. In germline, CDR1 is KGHSH, CDR2 LQKENI. Trimming pared 1 base from V and 3 bases from J, leaving 12 bases between. DNA for the CDR3: TGTGCCAGCTCACCACTCGGGTTAGTTGACTATGGCTACACCTTC. Its translation: CASSPLGLVDYGYTF.

The chain links TRBV7-3 to TRBJ2-1; 12 positions match TRBD2. Germline CDR1 reads SGHTA; CDR2 reads FQGTGA. Trimming removed 2 bases from V and 8 bases from J; junction bases left unmatched: 10. CDR3 length equals 17 residues. The CDR3 nucleotides are TGTGCCAGCAGCTTAGCCCCCCTAGCGGGGGGGACCGATGAGCAGTTCTTC. Residues: CASSLAPLAGGTDEQFF. Based on the CDR3 plus reference TRBV7-3 and TRBJ2-1, the full variable domain is GAGVSQTPSNKVTEKGKYVELRCDPISGHTALYWYRQSLGQGPEFLIYFQGTGAADDSGLPNDRFFAVRPEGSVSTLKIQRTERGDSAVYLCASSLAPLAGGTDEQFFGPGTRLTVL.

The chain employs TRBV5-5 and TRBJ2-1; 9 bases map to TRBD1. V was pared by 5 bases and J by 6 bases, with 9 bases of the junction left unmatched. Germline lookup yields CDR1 SGHKS and CDR2 YYEKEE (reference sequence). CDR3 length equals 15 residues. CDR3 region: CASRTGQGRINEQFF. CDR3 in DNA: TGTGCCAGCAGAACTGGACAGGGGAGGATCAATGAGCAGTTCTTC.

V usage is TRBV18 and J usage is TRBJ2-6, with 8 bases matching TRBD1. The V gene end was trimmed by 6 bases and the J gene end by 2 bases; junction bases not matched to a gene: 9. CDR3 length: 17 residues. Per the germline V gene, CDR1 is KGHSH and CDR2 is LQKENI. The CDR3 loop is CASSAQGALTGANVLTF. CDR3 sequence (DNA): TGTGCCAGCTCTGCCCAGGGGGCGCTGACTGGGGCCAACGTCCTGACTTTC.

This clone was recorded only once. This rearrangement joins TRBV15 to TRBJ2-6; D not resolved. Trimming left V 1 base short and J 0 bases short, with 13 bases between. The CDR3 has 18 amino acids. From germline, CDR1 is LNHNV and CDR2 YYDKDF (reference sequence). CDR3 DNA: TGTGCCACCAGCAGAGTTGGGCCTGGGTACTCTGGGGCCAACGTCCTGACTTTC. Protein sequence: CATSRVGPGYSGANVLTF.

The chain couples TRBV24-1 to TRBJ2-3, with 9 bases that match TRBD1. The V gene end was trimmed by 4 bases and the J gene end by 1 base; junction bases not matched to a gene: 11. Per germline, CDR1 KGHDR and CDR2 SFDVKD. The CDR3 contains 18 residues. CDR3 residues: CATSDPGQGRGGTDTQYF. For the CDR3, the DNA is TGTGCCACCAGTGACCCGGGACAGGGACGAGGGGGCACAGATACGCAGTATTTT.

The chain carries TRBV6-2 or TRBV6-3 and TRBJ2-5; perhaps TRBD2 as D (5 bases). Deletions cut 2 bases from V and 5 bases from J, with 9 bases between. Germline CDR1 and CDR2: MNHEY and SVGEGT. This CDR3 is 13 amino acids long. The CDR3: CASSYASRETQYF. The CDR3 nucleotides read TGTGCCAGCAGTTACGCTAGCCGGGAGACCCAGTACTTC.

V is TRBV6-6 and J is TRBJ2-5; 12 bases align to TRBD1. With 4 bases clipped from V and 5 bases from J, the junction kept 8 bases outside the gene matches. Germline loops: CDR1 MNHNY, CDR2 SVGAGI (reference sequence). This CDR3 contains 16 residues. Here the CDR3 reads CASSLGTGGSGETQYF. As DNA, the CDR3 is TGTGCCAGCAGTTTAGGGACAGGGGGCTCTGGGGAGACCCAGTACTTC.

This chain uses TRBV7-2 with TRBJ2-3; no clear D gene. The ends were cut back, 3 bases at V and 10 bases at J, with 17 bases in the middle. Germline CDR1 is SGHTA and CDR2 is FQGNSA. This CDR3 contains 14 residues. The DNA for the CDR3 is TGTGCCAGCAGCTTCACTTCCACAGAAGGTGCGCAGTATTTT. Translated, it gives CASSFTSTEGAQYF.

This chain connects TRBV9 to TRBJ2-7, with 9 bases aligning to TRBD2. Germline CDR1 is SGDLS and CDR2 is YYNGEE. The junction had 2 bases not matched to a gene; V was cut back by 0 bases and J by 1 base. The CDR3 has 15 residues. In DNA form, the CDR3 reads TGTGCCAGCAGCGTAGCAGCGGGGGGATCCTACGAGCAGTACTTC. This codes for CASSVAAGGSYEQYF.

CDR3 loop: CASQKQWGYTF. DNA of the CDR3: TGTGCCAGTCAAAAACAGTGGGGCTACACCTTC. This chain connects TRBV6-5 to TRBJ1-2, with D unresolved. Trimming shortened V by 9 bases and J by 8 bases, and 13 bases separated the two germline ends. The CDR3 covers 11 residues. Germline CDR1 and CDR2: MNHEY and SVGAGI.

The V and J genes are TRBV2 and TRBJ1-1; a possible D gene is TRBD1 (5 bases). CDR3 size: 13 residues. Trimming pared 4 bases from V and 1 base from J, leaving 7 bases between. CDR1 is SNHLY, CDR2 FYNNEI, per germline. In nucleotides, the CDR3 is TGTGCCAGCAGTGTAGGGGAGAACACTGAAGCTTTCTTT. Translated, it gives CASSVGENTEAFF.

This sequence joins TRBV5-4 and TRBJ2-3; 7 bases match TRBD2. This CDR3 has 15 residues. J gave up 4 bases and V 0 bases, and 5 bases lay outside the gene matches. The germline V gene has CDR1 SGHNT and CDR2 YYREEE (reference sequence). The CDR3 DNA follows: TGTGCCAGCAGCTTGGCCAGCGGGGTTGCAGATACGCAGTATTTT. This codes for CASSLASGVADTQYF.

This clone was detected only a few times. The V and J genes are TRBV4-1 and TRBJ1-1, with TRBD1 identical over 9 bases. With 0 bases clipped from V and 0 bases from J, the junction kept 11 bases outside the gene matches. The CDR3 runs to 19 residues. Germline V CDR1 and CDR2: MGHRA, YSYEKL. The CDR3, as DNA: TGCGCCAGCAGCCAAGATCCCCGGACAGGGGCCTCTTTGAACACTGAAGCTTTCTTT. Translating gives CASSQDPRTGASLNTEAFF.

The rearrangement uses TRBV15 and TRBJ2-5; TRBD2 matches 9 bases. Germline V gene lookup returns CDR1 LNHNV and CDR2 YYDKDF (reference sequence). Trimming at V came to 2 bases and at J to 2 bases, leaving 15 bases not matched to a gene. The CDR3 length is 19 residues. Written as DNA, the CDR3 is TGTGCCACCAGCAGACGAATTTTAGCGGGGGCGGCACCGCAAGAGACCCAGTACTTC. Translated: CATSRRILAGAAPQETQYF.

The rearrangement links TRBV7-2 to TRBJ2-1; D might be TRBD2 (7 bases). V gave up 11 bases and J gave up 7 bases, with 24 bases separating them. The germline gives CDR1 SGHTA, CDR2 FQGNSA. CDR3 length: 15 residues. The CDR3 region has the DNA TGTGCCTCTATGAGGGGGGGGCCGGGTGGAAATGAGCAGTTCTTC. Translation: CASMRGGPGGNEQFF. Using reference TRBV7-2 and TRBJ2-1 for the parts outside the CDR3, the full variable domain is GAGVSQSPSNKVTEKGKDVELRCDPISGHTALYWYRQSLGQGLEFLIYFQGNSAPDKSGLPSDRFSAERTGGSVSTLTIQRTQQEDSAVYLCASMRGGPGGNEQFFGPGTRLTVL.

The gene calls are TRBV6-5 and TRBJ2-2, with 8 nucleotides matching TRBD2. V was pared by 6 bases and J by 5 bases, with 5 bases of the junction left unmatched. The CDR3 covers 14 residues. CDR1 and CDR2 from the germline V gene are MNHEY and SVGAGI. The CDR3 coding sequence is TGTGCCAGCAGCCCCCGGGGGGGAACCGGGGAGCTGTTTTTT. The encoded protein is CASSPRGGTGELFF.

The chain uses TRBV10-2 and TRBJ1-2, with 7 bases matching TRBD1. This CDR3 contains 13 residues. After removal of 7 bases from V and 7 bases from J, the junction contained 9 bases not matched to a gene. Per the germline V gene, CDR1 is WSHSY and CDR2 is SAAADI. In DNA, the CDR3 is TGCGCCAGCATTCAGACAGGGCTGTTTGGCTACACCTTC. It encodes CASIQTGLFGYTF.

The chain has TRBV2 and TRBJ1-2, with 10 bases aligning to TRBD1. V lost 6 bases, J lost 4 bases, and 5 bases stayed unmatched. CDR3 length equals 14 residues. Germline CDR1 and CDR2: SNHLY and FYNNEI. The CDR3 region has the DNA TGTGCCAGCAGGGGGACAGGGGAGGGCTATGGCTACACCTTC. It is translated as CASRGTGEGYGYTF.

J is TRBJ1-3 and V is TRBV18; TRBD1 matches 9 bases. V shed 5 bases and J 2 bases; nucleotides not matched to a gene: 7. Looked up from germline, CDR1 is KGHSH and CDR2 is LQKENI. CDR3 length: 16 amino acids. The CDR3 loop reads CASSGSGTGTGNTIYF. CDR3 bases: TGTGCCAGCTCAGGGTCCGGGACAGGGACTGGAAACACCATATATTTT.

The chain recombines TRBV18 with TRBJ2-2; no clear D gene. V shed 2 bases and J shed 6 bases, with 10 bases lying between them. Germline V gene sequence: CDR1 KGHSH, CDR2 LQKENI. The CDR3 sequence is 14 residues long. The CDR3 DNA follows: TGTGCCAGCTCACCAGGGCAGATGGCCGGGGAGCTGTTTTTT. This translates into CASSPGQMAGELFF.

The sample holds one count of this clone. The chain carries TRBV19 and TRBJ1-5, with TRBD1 identical over 10 bases. Germline V CDR1 and CDR2: LNHDA, SQIVND (reference sequence). The CDR3 is 14 residues long. With V trimmed by 7 bases and J by 6 bases, 6 bases remained unmatched. CDR3 protein: CASTPGTGVQPQHF. The CDR3 coding sequence is TGTGCCAGTACCCCCGGGACAGGGGTTCAGCCCCAGCATTTT.

CDR3 DNA: TGTGCCAGCAGCCAAGATCGGAGACAGGCAAATTCTATGAACACTGAAGCTTTCTTT. Encoded protein: CASSQDRRQANSMNTEAFF. The chain joins TRBV14 to TRBJ1-1; tentatively, D is TRBD1 (6 bases). V was cut by 0 bases and J by 0 bases, with 20 bases left in between. The germline V gene encodes CDR1 SGHDN and CDR2 FVKESK. This CDR3 has 19 amino acids.

The chain links TRBV7-8 to TRBJ1-1, with D possibly matching TRBD1 (6 bases). V lost 3 bases to trimming and J lost 4 bases, with 12 bases between them. Germline lookup yields CDR1 SGHVS and CDR2 FQNEAQ. There are 14 residues in the CDR3. CDR3 DNA: TGTGCCAGCAGCTTGAACAGGGTAGGCACTGAAGCTTTCTTT. As protein: CASSLNRVGTEAFF. Full variable domain (remainder filled in from reference TRBV7-8 and TRBJ1-1): GAGVSQSPRYKVAKRGQDVALRCDPISGHVSLFWYQQALGQGPEFLTYFQNEAQLDKSGLPSDRFFAERPEGSVSTLKIQRTQQEDSAVYLCASSLNRVGTEAFFGQGTRLTVV.

The chain combines TRBV7-9 with TRBJ2-7; tentative D call: TRBD1 (6 bases). Between the trimmed V and J ends, which lost 1 base and 7 bases, there was a span of 17 bases. Germline lookup yields CDR1 SEHNR and CDR2 FQNEAQ (reference sequence). The length of the CDR3 is 15 residues. The CDR3 is CASSLGDTGTREQYF. The DNA for the CDR3 is TGTGCCAGCAGCTTAGGGGATACAGGGACACGGGAGCAGTACTTC.

The genes are TRBV5-1 and TRBJ2-3; D possibly corresponds to TRBD2 (5 bases). Germline loops: CDR1 SGHRS, CDR2 YFSETQ. The CDR3 totals 14 residues. The V and J ends lost 7 bases and 1 base respectively, with 13 bases between them. CDR3 in amino acids: CASATGSRTDTQYF. CDR3 bases: TGCGCCAGCGCGACGGGATCCCGCACAGATACGCAGTATTTT.

The chain recombines TRBV5-4 with TRBJ2-1, with 9 bases identical to TRBD2. The CDR3 runs 17 residues. Losses at the gene ends were 0 bases for V and 3 bases for J; bases not matched to a gene: 7. CDR1 is SGHNT, CDR2 YYREEE, per germline (reference sequence). The CDR3 nucleotides read TGTGCCAGCAGCTTGGGAGCAGGGCGGGGGGGCTACAATGAGCAGTTCTTC. As protein: CASSLGAGRGGYNEQFF.

This rearrangement joins TRBV19 to TRBJ1-5; D is perhaps TRBD1 (6 bases). V was trimmed by 5 bases and J by 1 base, leaving 12 bases between them. Germline V gene lookup returns CDR1 LNHDA and CDR2 SQIVND (reference sequence). The CDR3 length is 15 residues. CDR3 residues: CASSASGVSNQPQHF. DNA for the CDR3: TGTGCCAGTAGTGCCTCAGGGGTGAGCAATCAGCCCCAGCATTTT.